This TCR beta chain was profiled in a study of blood T cell repertoires in COVID-19. Original methodology: The assay estimated nucleated cells by amplifying reference gene primers. The data were produced by immunoSEQ multiplex PCR, yet TCRdb's version contains in-frame clones alone and is incomplete. That table supplies the V and J calls and clone size; D and trimming were determined from the DNA. The table includes about 180,000 clones, about 88% detected once. Germline lookup yields CDR1 SGHNT and CDR2 YYREEE (reference sequence). V lost 2 bases to trimming and J lost 6 bases; unmatched junction nucleotides: 9. CDR3 length: 16 residues.

The source is a man aged 18-30 years who had recovered from COVID-19. The chain combines TRBV5-4 with TRBJ2-3, with TRBD2 identical over 10 bases. Material: peripheral blood. The CDR3 sequence: CASSLGGLAGVDTQYF. The CDR3 DNA is TGTGCCAGCAGCTTAGGGGGGCTAGCGGGAGTGGATACGCAGTATTTT. The full variable domain, rest sourced from reference TRBV5-4 and TRBJ2-3, is ETGVTQSPTHLIKTRGQQVTLRCSSQSGHNTVSWYQQALGQGPQFIFQYYREEENGRGNFPPRFSGLQFPNYSSELNVNALELDDSALYLCASSLGGLAGVDTQYFGPGTRLTVL.